This TCR beta chain came from a study of PD-1 blockade in classical Hodgkin lymphoma. Findings and limits, study-wide: Newly diagnosed patients were said to have less baseline TCR diversity than healthy donors did. Repertoire difference causes, possibly disease activity or prior therapy, remain undefined.

This CDR3 has 13 residues. V was trimmed by 2 bases and J by 7 bases, leaving 9 bases between them. CDR1 is MDHEN, CDR2 SYDVKM, per germline. The data were produced by immunoSEQ multiplex PCR, yet TCRdb's version contains in-frame clones alone and is incomplete. The table lists some 5,400 clones, 80% to 90% of them singletons. This clone is a singleton in its sample. Its matching antigen is unknown. Time point reported: newly diagnosed, previously untreated cHL patient sample. Through magnetic negative selection, CD8+ T cells were separated from PBMCs that had been thawed. Investigators turned to newly diagnosed, untreated classical Hodgkin lymphoma PBMCs for comparison.

This rearrangement joins TRBV28 to TRBJ2-1, with D perhaps matching TRBD2 (6 bases). This sequence originates from a human donor with classical Hodgkin lymphoma. Sequenced input: CD8+ T cells from blood. The chain's CDR3 is CASSLAGPNEQFF. The DNA for the CDR3 is TGTGCCAGCAGTTTAGCGGGGCCTAATGAGCAGTTCTTC.